This passage covers 10 T cell receptor beta chains from one sample sequenced in a study. From the 5' RACE reads, TCRdb called clonotypes with MiXCR, one entry per CDR3 protein. Among some 37,000 distinct CDR3 sequences, approximately 20% were seen once, and the ten largest hold about 2.8%. The sequencing input was naive CD4+ T cells sorted from a lymph node. As to subset: naive CD4+ T cells, CD4+CD45RA+CD25-. The receptors were sampled from a female donor with breast cancer.

The sample holds one count of this clonotype. Just one base apart from a much larger clone, this may be a read error. The chain has TRBV29-1 and TRBJ1-1, with 12 nucleotides matching TRBD1. The CDR3 is 13 residues long. Germline V lookup: CDR1 SQVTM, CDR2 ANQGSEA. The CDR3 DNA reads TGCAGCGTTGGGGGACAGGGGGCCACTGAAGCTTCCTTT. Its protein is CSVGGQGATEASF.

This clonotype showed up many times. This chain joins TRBV7-3 and TRBJ1-1, with D tentatively TRBD1 (5 bases). Germline V gives CDR1 SGHTA, CDR2 FQGTGA. This CDR3 is built from 13 residues. V lost 4 bases and J 8 bases, leaving 14 bases between the germline ends. CDR3 in DNA: TGTGCCAGCAGCTCTAGCCGACAGTCGGAAGCTTTCTTT. This gives the protein CASSSSRQSEAFF.

The chain links TRBV24-1 to TRBJ2-3; tentatively, D is TRBD2 (5 bases). Germline V lookup: CDR1 KGHDR, CDR2 SFDVKD. The CDR3 has 14 residues. The germline V and J ends were trimmed by 3 bases and 2 bases, with 8 bases remaining between them. In DNA form, the CDR3 reads TGTGCCACCAGTGATCGGACTCCCACAGATACGCAGTATTTT. It encodes CATSDRTPTDTQYF.

About this clonotype: This may be a read error, as it is one base from a much larger clone. The CDR3 DNA reads TGTGCCAGCAGCAACGGGCCGAACACTGGAGCTTTCTTT. Translation: CASSNGPNTGAFF. The V and J genes are TRBV7-3 and TRBJ1-1, with D hard to call. The CDR3 spans 13 residues. CDR1 is SGHTA and CDR2 is FQGTGA in the germline V gene.

The sample holds one count of this clonotype. The chain recombines TRBV11-2 with TRBJ1-1; D remains unclear. The CDR3 is 13 residues long. Germline CDR1 and CDR2: SGHAT and FQNNGV. V dropped 2 bases and J dropped 3 bases, with 7 bases sitting between them. The CDR3 spells CASSLTDDTEAFF. The CDR3, as DNA: TGTGCCAGCAGCTTAACGGACGACACTGAAGCTTTCTTT.

The table lists this clonotype with many counts. The rearrangement joins TRBV5-1 to TRBJ2-3, with D possibly matching TRBD1 (6 bases). The CDR3 is made up of 14 amino acids. Deletions cut 0 bases from V and 5 bases from J, with 10 bases between. Germline values: CDR1 SGHRS, CDR2 YFSETQ. This CDR3 is CASSLGQVGDTQYF. CDR3 DNA sequence: TGCGCCAGCAGCTTGGGACAGGTGGGAGATACGCAGTATTTT.

Regarding this clonotype: An end of the junction differs from the germline gene, which may be a read error. For the CDR3, the DNA is TGTGCCAGCAGCTCCACGACTGGGACCTACGAGCAGTGCTTC. Residues: CASSSTTGTYEQCF. J is TRBJ2-7 and V is TRBV11-2; D tentatively reads TRBD1 or TRBD2 (5 bases each). The CDR3 spans 14 residues. CDR1 and CDR2 (germline): SGHAT, FQNNGV.

This clonotype was detected ten times or more. The chain uses TRBV5-1 and TRBJ2-1, with unresolved D. V lost 5 bases, J lost 0 bases, and 12 bases lay in between. Germline CDR1 SGHRS, CDR2 YFSETQ. The CDR3 length is 15 residues. CDR3 DNA sequence: TGCGCCAGCAGGGTGGCACAGAGCTCCTACAATGAGCAGTTCTTC. Its protein product is CASRVAQSSYNEQFF.

This clonotype was picked up a small number of times. The chain is built from TRBV5-1 and TRBJ1-1; the match to TRBD1 covers 7 bases. This CDR3 is built from 16 residues. V lost 0 bases and J lost 5; bases outside the gene matches: 10. In germline, CDR1 is SGHRS, CDR2 YFSETQ. CDR3 DNA: TGCGCCAGCAGCTTGGGGTTACAGGGGAGGGAAACTGAAGCTTTCTTT. Residues: CASSLGLQGRETEAFF. Filled out from reference TRBV5-1 and TRBJ1-1, the complete variable domain reads KAGVTQTPRYLIKTRGQQVTLSCSPISGHRSVSWYQQTPGQGLQFLFEYFSETQRNKGNFPGRFSGRQFSNSRSEMNVSTLELGDSALYLCASSLGLQGRETEAFFGQGTRLTVV.

The chain links TRBV5-1 to TRBJ2-1, with 7 bases lining up with TRBD2. With V trimmed by 1 base and J by 4 bases, 5 bases remained unmatched. CDR3 length equals 15 residues. Germline V gene sequence: CDR1 SGHRS, CDR2 YFSETQ. CDR3 in amino acids: CASSLLGAGYNEQFF. The CDR3 nucleotides are TGCGCCAGCAGCTTGTTAGGAGCGGGATACAATGAGCAGTTCTTC.